A single sample is the source of the 26 T cell receptor beta chains below, sequenced in a study of T cell responses to AZD1222 COVID-19 vaccine. The method was immunoSEQ multiplex PCR; TCRdb's version includes in-frame clones alone and lacks a portion of them. The sample lists about 130,000 clones; about nine tenths were seen once. The material sequenced was peripheral blood, taken on day 0 of MenACWY control vaccination. The origin of the receptors is an adult in good health.

The J gene is TRBJ1-3, the V gene TRBV19; 8 bases line up with TRBD1. The CDR3 contains 14 residues. V shed 6 bases, J shed 2 bases, and the junction held 3 bases outside the gene matches. Germline V gene lookup returns CDR1 LNHDA and CDR2 SQIVND (reference sequence). CDR3 protein: CASRRTGTGNTIYF. The CDR3 DNA is TGTGCCAGTAGAAGGACAGGGACTGGAAACACCATATATTTT.

The CDR3 nucleotides read TGTGCCAGCGGGGATGGGACAGGGGGTGTCTATGGCTACACCTTC. This translates into CASGDGTGGVYGYTF. This chain joins TRBV5-6 and TRBJ1-2; 11 bases fit TRBD1. Trimming took 7 bases from V and 4 from J; bases not matched to a gene: 9. CDR1 is SGHDT and CDR2 is YYEEEE in the germline V gene. This CDR3 comprises 15 residues.

The V and J genes are TRBV7-3 and TRBJ2-7; no definite D call. The CDR3 is made up of 14 amino acids. Germline CDR1 SGHTA, CDR2 FQGTGA. Trimming took off 3 bases at V and 0 bases at J, with 9 bases between the two ends. This chain's CDR3 is CASSLERISYEQYF. Here the CDR3 DNA reads TGTGCCAGCAGCTTGGAGCGTATCTCCTACGAGCAGTACTTC.

The chain is built from TRBV19 and TRBJ1-5; 7 bases are a match to TRBD1. The CDR3 has 14 residues. Germline assignment: CDR1 LNHDA and CDR2 SQIVND (reference sequence). The trim removed 6 bases at V and 5 bases at J, leaving 7 bases unmatched. CDR3 loop: CASRMDRPDQPQHF. CDR3 bases: TGTGCCAGTAGGATGGACAGGCCGGATCAGCCCCAGCATTTT.

This rearrangement joins TRBV6-4 to TRBJ2-3; 13 bases fit TRBD2. The germline V gene has CDR1 MRHNA and CDR2 SNTAGT. The CDR3 contains 16 residues. V was clipped by 2 bases and J by 2 bases; unmatched bases: 1. CDR3: CASSDGTSGTTDTQYF. CDR3 sequence (DNA): TGTGCCAGCAGTGACGGGACTAGCGGGACCACAGATACGCAGTATTTT.

The chain couples TRBV4-2 to TRBJ2-5; 8 nucleotides line up with TRBD2. Germline CDR1 is LGHNA and CDR2 is YNFKEQ. The CDR3 consists of 16 residues. Trimming took 0 bases from V and 4 from J; bases not matched to a gene: 7. The CDR3 DNA reads TGTGCCAGCAGCCAAGAATCGATTAGCGGGATAGAGACCCAGTACTTC. Translated, it gives CASSQESISGIETQYF.

The chain recombines TRBV9 with TRBJ2-7, with 7 bases identical to TRBD1. The CDR3 runs to 14 residues. The germline CDR1 and CDR2 sequences are SGDLS and YYNGEE. The V gene end was trimmed by 4 bases and the J gene end by 6 bases; junction bases not matched to a gene: 10. The CDR3 region is CASSRGRGYAEQYF. The CDR3 nucleotides read TGTGCCAGCAGCAGGGGGCGCGGGTACGCCGAGCAGTACTTC.

V usage is TRBV5-5 and J usage is TRBJ2-5, with 16 bases matching TRBD2. The CDR3 is 17 amino acids. Per germline, CDR1 SGHKS and CDR2 YYEKEE (reference sequence). V was clipped by 5 bases and J by 5 bases; unmatched bases: 9. The DNA of the CDR3 is TGTGCCAGCAGACCCGGGACTAGCGGGGGGGCCTTGGAGACCCAGTACTTC. The encoded protein is CASRPGTSGGALETQYF.

A single count supports this clone. This sequence joins TRBV6-4 and TRBJ1-4; 10 nucleotides match TRBD1. V trimming: 3 bases; J trimming: 8 bases; junction bases outside the gene matches: 9. The CDR3 length is 16 residues. The V gene's germline CDR1 is MRHNA and CDR2 SNTAGT. The CDR3 DNA is TGTGCCAGCAGTGAACACCCAGGACAGGGGGAGGAAAAACTGTTTTTT. Protein product: CASSEHPGQGEEKLFF.

The chain uses TRBV28 and TRBJ1-5; 8 bases agree with TRBD1. The germline CDR1 and CDR2 sequences are MDHEN and SYDVKM. The V gene end was trimmed by 6 bases and the J gene end by 3 bases; junction bases not matched to a gene: 7. The CDR3 runs to 15 residues. The CDR3: CASSPGQAYNQPQHF. The CDR3 region has the DNA TGTGCCAGCAGCCCGGGACAGGCCTACAATCAGCCCCAGCATTTT.

The chain recombines TRBV5-1 with TRBJ2-5; 15 bases are a match to TRBD2. CDR1 is SGHRS, CDR2 YFSETQ, per germline. The CDR3 extends over 17 amino acids. Trimming took 4 bases from V and 2 from J; bases not matched to a gene: 6. CDR3 in amino acids: CASSPAGTSGGQETQYF. CDR3 bases: TGCGCCAGCAGCCCAGCCGGGACTAGCGGGGGGCAAGAGACCCAGTACTTC. The entire variable domain, with the rest obtained from reference TRBV5-1 and TRBJ2-5, is as follows: KAGVTQTPRYLIKTRGQQVTLSCSPISGHRSVSWYQQTPGQGLQFLFEYFSETQRNKGNFPGRFSGRQFSNSRSEMNVSTLELGDSALYLCASSPAGTSGGQETQYFGPGTRLLVL.

The chain combines TRBV5-1 with TRBJ2-7; 11 nucleotides agree with TRBD2. The CDR3 has 15 amino acids. V lost 2 bases and J lost 0; bases outside the gene matches: 1. The germline CDR1 and CDR2 sequences are SGHRS and YFSETQ. The CDR3 sequence: CASSFSGRASYEQYF. In DNA form, the CDR3 reads TGCGCCAGCAGCTTTAGCGGGAGGGCCTCCTACGAGCAGTACTTC.

This clone was detected once. Written as DNA, the CDR3 is TGTGCCAGCAGATCCGGGATCGGCACAGATACGCAGTATTTT. Amino acids: CASRSGIGTDTQYF. The chain links TRBV6-6 to TRBJ2-3, with a weak D call TRBD2 (5 bases). Looked up from germline, CDR1 is MNHNY and CDR2 is SVGAGI (reference sequence). Trimming shortened V by 6 bases and J by 1 base, and 11 bases separated the two germline ends. The CDR3 length is 14 residues.

The rearrangement uses TRBV6-5 and TRBJ1-6; 9 nucleotides agree with TRBD1. This CDR3 has 15 amino acids. The V segment lost 5 bases and the J segment 2 bases; nucleotides outside the gene matches: 1. The germline V gene has CDR1 MNHEY and CDR2 SVGAGI. The CDR3 loop reads CASSRQGAYNSPLHF. The CDR3 nucleotides are TGTGCCAGCAGTCGACAGGGGGCCTATAATTCACCCCTCCACTTT.

The chain joins TRBV5-8 to TRBJ1-2; D perhaps matches TRBD1 (5 bases). V was shortened by 4 bases and J by 1 base, with 17 bases between the two germline ends. The CDR3 is 16 amino acids. Germline CDR1 reads SGHTS; CDR2 reads YDEGEE. The CDR3 region is CASSQGTAGFNYGYTF. CDR3 nucleotides: TGTGCCAGCAGCCAAGGAACGGCAGGGTTTAACTATGGCTACACCTTC.

This clone was detected once. The V gene is TRBV2, the J gene TRBJ1-3; D remains unclear. Germline V gives CDR1 SNHLY, CDR2 FYNNEI. The CDR3 totals 14 residues. Trimming left V 1 base short and J 3 bases short, with 7 bases between. DNA for the CDR3: TGTGCCAGCAGTGAAGGAGGACTTGGAAACACCATATATTTT. Its translation: CASSEGGLGNTIYF.

The CDR3 DNA follows: TGTGCCAGCAGTTCCCGAAACCGGGGGACTAATGAAAAACTGTTTTTT. It specifies CASSSRNRGTNEKLFF. This sequence joins TRBV27 and TRBJ1-4, with TRBD1 as a possible D gene (5 bases). The V gene lost 4 bases and the J gene lost 2 bases, with 14 bases spanning the gap. The CDR3 consists of 16 residues. The V gene's germline CDR1 is MNHEY and CDR2 SMNVEV (reference sequence).

The chain employs TRBV18 and TRBJ2-2; D is unclear. The germline V gene has CDR1 KGHSH and CDR2 LQKENI. The CDR3 extends over 15 amino acids. Trimming took 3 bases from V and 4 from J, leaving 12 bases between them. CDR3: CASSPSPDTTGELFF. In DNA form, the CDR3 reads TGTGCCAGCTCACCCTCCCCCGACACCACCGGGGAGCTGTTTTTT.

The rearrangement links TRBV5-6 to TRBJ1-1; no clear D gene. Germline V gene lookup returns CDR1 SGHDT and CDR2 YYEEEE. The germline V and J ends were trimmed by 0 bases and 1 base, with 7 bases remaining between them. This CDR3 contains 14 residues. The CDR3 sequence: CASSLGRANTEAFF. The CDR3 nucleotides read TGTGCCAGCAGCTTGGGCCGAGCGAACACTGAAGCTTTCTTT.

The chain links TRBV5-6 to TRBJ2-7; D call uncertain. The germline CDR1 and CDR2 sequences are SGHDT and YYEEEE. V lost 2 bases to trimming and J lost 5 bases, with 8 bases between them. The CDR3 has 12 amino acids. CDR3 sequence reads: CASSFGSHEQYV. Here the CDR3 DNA reads TGTGCCAGCAGCTTCGGCAGTCACGAGCAGTACGTC.

CDR3 coding DNA: TGTGCCAGCAGCCGGGCGGGGGGGCTCCCTGAGCAGTTCTTC. Translation gives CASSRAGGLPEQFF. The V call is TRBV3-1 (or the pseudogene TRBV3-2), the J call TRBJ2-1, with 9 bases identical to TRBD2. The CDR3 sequence is 14 residues long. Trimming took 4 bases from V and 9 from J; bases not matched to a gene: 7. Germline values: CDR1 LGHDT, CDR2 YNNKEL (reference sequence).

This clone was found once. This chain uses TRBV30 with TRBJ2-1; unclear D gene. V was trimmed by 5 bases and J by 10 bases, leaving 9 bases between them. Germline-derived CDR1 and CDR2 are GTSNPN and SVGIG (reference sequence). The CDR3 is 10 residues long. The CDR3 coding sequence is TGTGCCTGGGCCCGGGCCGAGCAGTTCTTC. This gives the protein CAWARAEQFF.

The CDR3 reads CASSYKTSGQAYNEQFF. CDR3 nucleotides: TGTGCCAGCAGCTACAAGACTAGCGGGCAGGCCTACAATGAGCAGTTCTTC. This rearrangement joins TRBV7-2 to TRBJ2-1, with TRBD2 matching over 10 bases. Trimming removed 4 bases from V and 2 bases from J; junction bases left unmatched: 8. CDR1 is SGHTA, CDR2 FQGNSA, per germline. This CDR3 is built from 17 residues.

The chain links TRBV19 to TRBJ1-3, with 7 bases identical to TRBD1. The CDR3 runs to 15 residues. CDR1 is LNHDA and CDR2 is SQIVND in the germline V gene (reference sequence). Trimming removed 7 bases from V and 2 bases from J; junction bases left unmatched: 8. The CDR3 here is CASTSRRGPGNTIYF. DNA for the CDR3: TGTGCCAGTACCTCCCGGAGGGGGCCTGGAAACACCATATATTTT.

This clone was counted a few times. The V call is TRBV5-1, the J call TRBJ1-6, with unresolved D. V shed 0 bases and J shed 7 bases, with 2 bases lying between them. This CDR3 is 12 amino acids long. Germline CDR1 is SGHRS and CDR2 is YFSETQ. The CDR3 nucleotides are TGCGCCAGCAGCTTGGACAATTCACCCCTCCACTTT. Protein: CASSLDNSPLHF.

CDR3 protein: CASSSGQGYTDTQYF. DNA for the CDR3: TGTGCCAGCAGCTCAGGACAGGGTTACACAGATACGCAGTATTTT. This chain uses TRBV7-2 with TRBJ2-3; 8 positions agree with TRBD1. The CDR3 is 15 amino acids. The V segment lost 4 bases and the J segment 2 bases; nucleotides outside the gene matches: 5. Germline lookup yields CDR1 SGHTA and CDR2 FQGNSA.